The 7 T cell receptor beta chains given below trace back to one sample, sequenced in a study of CD8+CD57+ T cells in acquired aplastic anemia. The TCR beta profiling, which covered VDJ combination and CDR3 sequence, was carried out using genomic DNA as the template. TCRdb re-called the reads through MiXCR, storing one row per CDR3 protein. In the table there are 150,000 to 200,000 distinct CDR3 sequences, approximately 43% of which are singletons. Input material: sorted CD4+, CD8+, or CD8+CD57+ T cells (not recorded which) from PBMCs. Receptors originate from a human donor in good health.

Many counts were recorded for this clonotype. This chain joins TRBV4-1 and TRBJ1-1; no clear D. Germline V gives CDR1 MGHRA, CDR2 YSYEKL. CDR3 size: 13 residues. Trimming cost V 1 base and J 10 bases, with 13 bases left between them. The DNA for the CDR3 is TGCGCCAGCAGCCAAGTGGGCGGAGGAAGAGCTTTCTTT. Protein: CASSQVGGGRAFF.

This clonotype was observed many times. J is TRBJ1-1 and V is TRBV27, with 8 bases lining up with TRBD1. The CDR3 has 14 residues. The V gene's germline CDR1 is MNHEY and CDR2 SMNVEV (reference sequence). J gave up 1 base and V 2 bases, and 0 bases lay outside the gene matches. The CDR3 spells CASSLGTGNTEAFF. The CDR3 DNA is TGTGCCAGCAGTTTAGGGACAGGGAACACTGAAGCTTTCTTT.

The J gene is TRBJ2-3, the V gene TRBV3-1, with D perhaps matching TRBD2 (5 bases). The CDR3 spans 15 residues. Trimming removed 5 bases at V and 0 bases at J, with 12 bases between. The germline V gene encodes CDR1 LGHDT and CDR2 YNNKEL (reference sequence). The CDR3 nucleotides read TGTGCCAGCAGCGCCTGGACGGGAAGCACAGATACGCAGTATTTT. This sequence encodes CASSAWTGSTDTQYF.

This clonotype was counted at least ten times. The V gene is TRBV11-2, the J gene TRBJ2-3, with TRBD2 identical over 10 bases. The CDR3 consists of 18 residues. Germline V gene sequence: CDR1 SGHAT, CDR2 FQNNGV. The V and J ends lost 1 base and 0 bases, in that order; junction bases with no gene match: 7. The CDR3 sequence is CASSLVIAGGTSTDTQYF. In DNA, the CDR3 is TGTGCCAGCAGCTTAGTTATAGCGGGGGGAACTAGCACAGATACGCAGTATTTT.

This clonotype was picked up many times. V and J are TRBV19 and TRBJ2-6; 8 bases are a match to TRBD1. In germline, CDR1 is LNHDA, CDR2 SQIVND (reference sequence). V shed 7 bases and J 4 bases; nucleotides not matched to a gene: 12. The CDR3 runs to 17 residues. The CDR3: CASTEAGGLGGANVLTF. Written as DNA, the CDR3 is TGTGCCAGTACCGAGGCAGGGGGCTTAGGGGGGGCCAACGTCCTGACTTTC.

CDR3 residues: CASSGGAGETQYF. In DNA form, the CDR3 reads TGTGCCAGCAGCGGGGGTGCGGGGGAGACCCAGTACTTC. V and J are TRBV7-9 and TRBJ2-5; tentatively, D is TRBD2 (6 bases). The germline V and J ends were trimmed by 5 bases and 5 bases, with 12 bases remaining between them. This CDR3 has 13 amino acids. The germline V gene encodes CDR1 SEHNR and CDR2 FQNEAQ (reference sequence).

A few counts support this clonotype. This chain connects TRBV7-3 to TRBJ2-2; 12 bases map to TRBD2. This CDR3 spans 18 amino acids. The J segment lost 5 bases and the V segment lost 1 base, leaving 8 bases of the junction unmatched. Germline loops: CDR1 SGHTA, CDR2 FQGTGA. CDR3 amino acids: CASSLIRPLAGGTGELFF. The CDR3 region has the DNA TGTGCCAGCAGCTTAATACGCCCGCTAGCGGGAGGGACCGGGGAGCTGTTTTTT.